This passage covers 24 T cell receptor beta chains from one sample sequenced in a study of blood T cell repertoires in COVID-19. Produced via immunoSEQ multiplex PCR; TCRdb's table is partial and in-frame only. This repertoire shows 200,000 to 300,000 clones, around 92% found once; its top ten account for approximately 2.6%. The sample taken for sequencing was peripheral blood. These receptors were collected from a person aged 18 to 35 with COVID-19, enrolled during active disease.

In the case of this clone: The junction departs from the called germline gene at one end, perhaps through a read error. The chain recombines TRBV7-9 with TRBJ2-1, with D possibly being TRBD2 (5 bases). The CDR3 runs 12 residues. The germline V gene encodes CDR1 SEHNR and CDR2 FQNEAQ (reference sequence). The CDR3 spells CAGRHGINEQFF. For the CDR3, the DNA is TGTGCCGGCAGACACGGGATAAATGAGCAGTTCTTC.

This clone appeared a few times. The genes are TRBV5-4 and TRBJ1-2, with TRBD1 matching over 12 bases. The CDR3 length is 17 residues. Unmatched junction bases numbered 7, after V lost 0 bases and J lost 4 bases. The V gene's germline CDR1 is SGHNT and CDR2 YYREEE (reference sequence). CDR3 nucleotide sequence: TGTGCCAGCAGCTTGGGGCCGGGACAGGGGGCCGGCTATGGCTACACCTTC. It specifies CASSLGPGQGAGYGYTF.

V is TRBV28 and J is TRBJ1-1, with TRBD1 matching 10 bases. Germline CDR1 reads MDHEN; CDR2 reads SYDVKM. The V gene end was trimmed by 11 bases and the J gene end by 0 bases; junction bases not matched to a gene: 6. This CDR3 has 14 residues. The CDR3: CAWRTGGMNTEAFF. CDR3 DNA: TGTGCCTGGAGGACAGGGGGGATGAACACTGAAGCTTTCTTT.

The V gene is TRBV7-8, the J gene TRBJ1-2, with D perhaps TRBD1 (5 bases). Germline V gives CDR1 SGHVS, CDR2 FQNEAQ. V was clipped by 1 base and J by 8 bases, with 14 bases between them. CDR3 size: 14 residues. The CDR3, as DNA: TGTGCCAGCAGCTTAGTGCAGGGCGATTACGGCTACACCTTC. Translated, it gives CASSLVQGDYGYTF.

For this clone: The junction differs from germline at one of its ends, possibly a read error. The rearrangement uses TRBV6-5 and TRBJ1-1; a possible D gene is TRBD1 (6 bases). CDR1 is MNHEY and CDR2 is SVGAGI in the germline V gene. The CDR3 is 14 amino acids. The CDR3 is CVSRSLSRGTEAFF. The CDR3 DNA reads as TGTGTCAGCCGGTCTTTGTCCAGGGGCACTGAAGCTTTCTTT.

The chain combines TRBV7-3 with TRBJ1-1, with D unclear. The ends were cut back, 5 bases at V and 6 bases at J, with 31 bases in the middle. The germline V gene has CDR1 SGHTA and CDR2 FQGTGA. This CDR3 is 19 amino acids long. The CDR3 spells CASSRDSFGYGGLSSEAFF. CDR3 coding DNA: TGTGCCAGCAGCCGTGACTCCTTCGGGTACGGCGGACTCTCCTCTGAAGCTTTCTTT.

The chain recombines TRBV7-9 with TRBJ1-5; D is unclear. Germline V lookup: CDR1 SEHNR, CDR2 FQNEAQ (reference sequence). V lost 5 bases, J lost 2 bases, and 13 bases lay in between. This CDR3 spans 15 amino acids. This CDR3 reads CASSPSWGGNQPQHF. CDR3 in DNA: TGTGCCAGCAGCCCCTCCTGGGGAGGCAATCAGCCCCAGCATTTT.

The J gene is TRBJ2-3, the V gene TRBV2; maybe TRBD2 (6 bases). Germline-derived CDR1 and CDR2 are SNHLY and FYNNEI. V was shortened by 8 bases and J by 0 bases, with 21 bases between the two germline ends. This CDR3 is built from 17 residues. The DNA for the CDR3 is TGTGCCAGCCGTCACCTTTGGGGGGAAATGAGCACAGATACGCAGTATTTT. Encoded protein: CASRHLWGEMSTDTQYF.

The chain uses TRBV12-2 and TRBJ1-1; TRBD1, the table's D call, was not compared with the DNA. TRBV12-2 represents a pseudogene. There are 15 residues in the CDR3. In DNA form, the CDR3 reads TGTGCAAGTCGCTTAGTACCAGGGGGGAACACTGAAGCTTTCTTT. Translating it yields CASRLVPGGNTEAFF.

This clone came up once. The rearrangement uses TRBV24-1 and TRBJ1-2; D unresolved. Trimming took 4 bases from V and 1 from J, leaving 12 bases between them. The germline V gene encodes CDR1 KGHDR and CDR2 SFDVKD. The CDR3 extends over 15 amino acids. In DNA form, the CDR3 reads TGTGCCACCAGTGACACCGACGGAGTTAACTATGGCTACACCTTC. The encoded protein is CATSDTDGVNYGYTF.

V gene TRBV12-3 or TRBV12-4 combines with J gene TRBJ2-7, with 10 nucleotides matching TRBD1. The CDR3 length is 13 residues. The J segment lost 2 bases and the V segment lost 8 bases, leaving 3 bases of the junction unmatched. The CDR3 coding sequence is TGTGCCAGCCGACAGGGGGCCACCTACGAGCAGTACTTC. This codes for CASRQGATYEQYF.

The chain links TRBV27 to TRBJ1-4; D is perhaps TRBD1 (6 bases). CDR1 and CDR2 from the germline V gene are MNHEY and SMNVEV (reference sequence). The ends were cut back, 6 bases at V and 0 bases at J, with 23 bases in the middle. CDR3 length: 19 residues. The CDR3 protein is CASSPRLGGPLPTNEKLFF. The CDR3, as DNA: TGTGCCAGCAGCCCGCGCCTGGGGGGGCCACTTCCAACTAATGAAAAACTGTTTTTT.

CDR3 protein: CASSDWNYGYTF. In DNA form, the CDR3 reads TGTGCCAGCAGCGACTGGAACTATGGCTACACCTTC. The chain links TRBV6-5 to TRBJ1-2, with D uncertain. V lost 6 bases to trimming and J lost 2 bases, with 7 bases between them. There are 12 residues in the CDR3. Germline V gene data show CDR1 as MNHEY and CDR2 as SVGAGI.

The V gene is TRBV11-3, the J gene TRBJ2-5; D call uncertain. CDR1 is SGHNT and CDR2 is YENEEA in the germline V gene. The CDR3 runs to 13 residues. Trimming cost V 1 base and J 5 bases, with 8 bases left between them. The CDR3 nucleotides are TGTGCCAGCAGCTTAGGGAGTTTCGAGACCCAGTACTTC. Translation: CASSLGSFETQYF.

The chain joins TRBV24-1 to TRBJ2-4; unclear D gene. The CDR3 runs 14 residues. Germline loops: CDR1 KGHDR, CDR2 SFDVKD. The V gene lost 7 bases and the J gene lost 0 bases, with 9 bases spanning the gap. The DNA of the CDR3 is TGTGCCACCAGCCTCCTTTTAGCCAAAAACATTCAGTACTTC. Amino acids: CATSLLLAKNIQYF.

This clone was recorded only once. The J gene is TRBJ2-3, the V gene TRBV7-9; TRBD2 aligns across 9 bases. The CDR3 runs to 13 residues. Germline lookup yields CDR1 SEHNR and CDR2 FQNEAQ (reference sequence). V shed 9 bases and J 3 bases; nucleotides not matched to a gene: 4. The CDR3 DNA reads TGTGCCAGTGGACTAGCGAGAACAGATACGCAGTATTTT. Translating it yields CASGLARTDTQYF.

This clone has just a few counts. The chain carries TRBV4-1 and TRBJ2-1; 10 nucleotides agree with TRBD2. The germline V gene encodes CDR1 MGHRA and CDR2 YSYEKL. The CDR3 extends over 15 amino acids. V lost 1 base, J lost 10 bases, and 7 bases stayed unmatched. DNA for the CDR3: TGCGCCAGCAGCCAAGGAGGGCTAGCGGGAGACGAGCAGTTCTTC. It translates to CASSQGGLAGDEQFF.

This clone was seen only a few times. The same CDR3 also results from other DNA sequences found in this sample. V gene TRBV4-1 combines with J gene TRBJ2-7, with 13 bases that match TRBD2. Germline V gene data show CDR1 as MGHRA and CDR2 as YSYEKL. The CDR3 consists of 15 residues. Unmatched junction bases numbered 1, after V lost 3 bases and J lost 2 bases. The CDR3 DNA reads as TGCGCCAGCAGCCATGGGACTAGCGGGACCTACGAGCAGTACTTC. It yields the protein CASSHGTSGTYEQYF.

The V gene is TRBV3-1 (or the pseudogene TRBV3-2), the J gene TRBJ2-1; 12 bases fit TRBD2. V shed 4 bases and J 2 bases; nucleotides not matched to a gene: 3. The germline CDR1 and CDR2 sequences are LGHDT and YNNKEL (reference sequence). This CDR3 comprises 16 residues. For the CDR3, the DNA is TGTGCCAGCAGCCTTCGGACTAGCGGGGCCTACAATGAGCAGTTCTTC. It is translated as CASSLRTSGAYNEQFF.

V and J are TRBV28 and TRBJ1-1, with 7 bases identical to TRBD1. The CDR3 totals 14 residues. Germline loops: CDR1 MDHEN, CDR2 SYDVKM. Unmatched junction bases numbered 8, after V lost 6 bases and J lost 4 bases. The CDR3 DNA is TGTGCCAGCAGCCCCATCACAGGGGTCACTGAAGCTTTCTTT. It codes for CASSPITGVTEAFF. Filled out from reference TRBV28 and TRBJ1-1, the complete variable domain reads DVKVTQSSRYLVKRTGEKVFLECVQDMDHENMFWYRQDPGLGLRLIYFSYDVKMKEKGDIPEGYSVSREKKERFSLILESASTNQTSMYLCASSPITGVTEAFFGQGTRLTVV.

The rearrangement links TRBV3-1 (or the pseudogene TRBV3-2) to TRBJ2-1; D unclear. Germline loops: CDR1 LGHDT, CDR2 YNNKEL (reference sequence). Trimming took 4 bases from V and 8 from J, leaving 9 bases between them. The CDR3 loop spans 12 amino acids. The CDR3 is CASSRLGDEQFF. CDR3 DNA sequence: TGTGCCAGCAGCCGCCTGGGCGATGAGCAGTTCTTC.

The CDR3 region is CASSVGLPNEKLFF. As DNA, the CDR3 is TGTGCCAGCAGCGTGGGCCTGCCTAATGAAAAACTGTTTTTT. The chain links TRBV9 to TRBJ1-4; D remains unclear. Germline V gene lookup returns CDR1 SGDLS and CDR2 YYNGEE. The germline V and J ends were trimmed by 2 bases and 3 bases, with 8 bases remaining between them. The CDR3 is made up of 14 amino acids.

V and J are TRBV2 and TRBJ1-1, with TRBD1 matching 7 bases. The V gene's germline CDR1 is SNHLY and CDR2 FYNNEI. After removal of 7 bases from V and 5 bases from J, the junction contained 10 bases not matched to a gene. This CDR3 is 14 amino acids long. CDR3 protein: CASKIKGAGTEAFF. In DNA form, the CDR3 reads TGTGCCAGCAAAATAAAGGGGGCGGGGACTGAAGCTTTCTTT.

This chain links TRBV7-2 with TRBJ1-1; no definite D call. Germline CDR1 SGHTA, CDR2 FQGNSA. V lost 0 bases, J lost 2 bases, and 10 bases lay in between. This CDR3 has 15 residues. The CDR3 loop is CASSLAPRVNTEAFF. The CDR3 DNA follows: TGTGCCAGCAGCTTAGCCCCGCGCGTAAACACTGAAGCTTTCTTT.